Following are 5 T cell receptor beta chains from one sample sequenced in a study of CD8+CD57+ T cells in acquired aplastic anemia. The template for TCR beta VDJ and CDR3 sequence profiling was genomic DNA. TCRdb called the reads again in MiXCR, with one record for every CDR3 protein. The sample records about 210,000 distinct CDR3 sequences, 61% being singletons. The sample consisted of sorted CD4+, CD8+, or CD8+CD57+ T cells (not recorded which) from PBMCs. The receptor set was obtained from a human donor in good health.

This clonotype was observed many times. This chain joins TRBV10-3 and TRBJ2-3, with no clear D. The CDR3 runs to 14 residues. The V gene's germline CDR1 is ENHRY and CDR2 SYGVKD. V gave up 4 bases and J gave up 2 bases, with 10 bases separating them. The CDR3 loop reads CAISGTSPTDTQYF. CDR3 DNA sequence: TGTGCCATCAGTGGAACCAGTCCCACAGATACGCAGTATTTT.

The chain uses TRBV20-1 and TRBJ2-7, with 9 nucleotides matching TRBD1. Losses at the gene ends were 0 bases for V and 3 bases for J; bases not matched to a gene: 6. Germline V gives CDR1 DFQATT, CDR2 SNEGSKA (reference sequence). This CDR3 has 15 residues. CDR3 protein: CSARETGTGYYEQYF. CDR3 DNA sequence: TGCAGTGCTAGAGAAACGGGGACAGGGTACTACGAGCAGTACTTC.

This rearrangement joins TRBV12-3 or TRBV12-4 to TRBJ1-5, with D uncertain. The CDR3 runs to 13 residues. Trimming left V 6 bases short and J 4 bases short, with 10 bases between. CDR3 protein: CASSRLGNQPQHF. The CDR3 nucleotides read TGTGCCAGCAGCCGACTCGGAAATCAGCCCCAGCATTTT.

The V gene is TRBV5-1, the J gene TRBJ1-6; 7 positions agree with TRBD1. CDR1 is SGHRS and CDR2 is YFSETQ in the germline V gene. This CDR3 spans 16 amino acids. V dropped 4 bases and J dropped 10; count of bases not matched to a gene: 14. The CDR3 region has the DNA TGCGCCAGCAGCCCCACGGGCCGGGACAGTAAATCACCCCTCCACTTT. Encoded protein: CASSPTGRDSKSPLHF.

This clonotype showed up just a few times. V and J are TRBV7-2 and TRBJ1-2; the D gene is possibly TRBD1 (5 bases). The V end was cut by 6 bases, the J end by 3 bases, with 23 bases between. Per germline, CDR1 SGHTA and CDR2 FQGNSA. The CDR3 loop spans 17 amino acids. The CDR3 region is CASRSLAWDGGHYGYTF. In DNA form, the CDR3 reads TGTGCCAGCAGGTCGTTAGCATGGGACGGAGGGCACTATGGCTACACCTTC.